This TCR beta chain was sequenced during a study of OX40 agonist ivuxolimab in advanced cancers. With respect to the entire study: Ivuxolimab, which targeted the costimulatory receptor OX40 (CD134), was an agonistic, fully human IgG2 monoclonal antibody. Prior anti-PD-1, anti-PD-L1 or anti-CTLA-4 therapy was permitted, and checkpoint inhibitors had been received by about two fifths of dose-escalation patients. Three dose-escalation patients achieved partial responses, one with hepatocellular carcinoma and two with cutaneous melanoma. Of the approximately 50 dose-escalation patients, hepatocellular carcinoma was present in some 19, melanoma in around 15, renal cell carcinoma in 9 and head and neck cancer in 9. The paper describes the monotherapy dose-escalation part (N ≈ 51 patients) of the phase I trial of ivuxolimab. The purpose of peripheral TCRbeta sequencing was to test whether ivuxolimab changed TCR sequence diversity and led to clonal T-cell expansion. Intravenous ivuxolimab was administered to patients every 2 weeks at six dose levels: 0.01, 0.1, 0.3, 1.5, 3 and 10 mg/kg. In the dose-escalation cohort, 70% to 85% of patients were male, and the mean age was approximately 60 years, with a range of roughly 20 to 85.

In this sample, this clone turned up once. What antigen it recognizes has not been identified. Qualities for individual bases were not recorded, and no much larger clone is one base off. From V the trimming removes 9 bases and from J it removes 6 bases, while the gene matches leave 8 bases of the junction unaccounted for. From the cysteine through the phenylalanine, the CDR3 covers 13 amino acids. The kept DNA is CDR3 alone, 39 bases in frame from the first base. The germline V gene supplies CDR1 MNHNS and CDR2 SASEGT. To sequence the TCRbeta CDR3 region, genomic DNA was isolated from the sorted cells. The immunoSEQ Assay was used for sequencing of TCRbeta CDR3 regions. The table comes from immuneACCESS by way of TCRdb, which keeps in-frame sequences with V and J called. Part of the clones is missing from these tables; in studies checked, under half for an unresolved V gene and the rest for unknown reasons. The sample records about 58,000 clones, roughly 77% of which are singletons. 0.75% of the sample is held by the ten biggest clonotypes.

Patients with autoimmune disease history or receiving systemic immunosuppression were excluded from the trial. Peripheral blood for TCR sequencing was drawn from every dose cohort at baseline, at cycle 4 day 1 and at cycle 7 day 1. Samples were obtained from an open-label, multicenter, first-in-human phase I dose-escalation trial of ivuxolimab. Adults with locally advanced or metastatic head and neck squamous cell, hepatocellular, melanoma or renal cell carcinoma were enrolled in the trial. CD4+ and CD8+ T cells were sorted separately from peripheral blood before TCR sequencing. The investigation overall reported the following: After ivuxolimab, CD8+ T cells had more expanded clones than CD4+ T cells on average. At doses of 0.1 to 3.0 mg/kg, clonal expansion of both CD4+ and CD8+ blood T cells was observed from baseline to week 6. Low levels of normalized T-cell clonal expansion were also seen in some patients who did not respond. In the 0.1-3.0 mg/kg groups, partial responders were among the patients with the lowest normalized peripheral clonal expansion, particularly in CD8+ T cells. Which antigens the clonally expanded peripheral T cells were specific for was not determined.

This TCR came from an adult with an advanced solid tumor such as melanoma, head and neck, liver or kidney cancer. The V gene is TRBV6-1 and the J gene is TRBJ2-3, and 8 bases in between align with TRBD2. Sequenced material: CD4+ or CD8+ T cells sorted from blood, taken in a trial of the OX40 agonist ivuxolimab. The DNA reads TGTGCCAGTCGGGACGGGGGGGCCGATACGCAGTATTTT. This sequence encodes CASRDGGADTQYF.